Each of the 4 T cell receptor beta chains below was sequenced from the same sample in a study of blood T cells in healthy people across ages. It was with a sample-barcoded 5' primer and a J-beta primer mix that a second PCR of about 6 to 12 cycles was run. Each CDR3 protein gets one entry after TCRdb re-called the 5' RACE reads with MiXCR. The data contain almost 1 million distinct CDR3 sequences, 45% to 60% of them singletons. The sample consisted of blood. Receptors originate from a woman aged 55-75 years in good health.

The CDR3 nucleotides are TGTGCCAGCAGACGGCGAAACGAACTGTTTTTT. It specifies CASRRRNELFF. The J gene is TRBJ1-4, the V gene TRBV6-2 or TRBV6-3, with D unclear. The CDR3 has 11 amino acids. With 6 bases removed from V and 12 bases from J, the gap between germline ends came to 11 bases. Germline lookup yields CDR1 MNHEY and CDR2 SVGEGT.

The V call is TRBV20-1, the J call TRBJ1-6, with D unresolved. The CDR3 consists of 17 residues. Germline values: CDR1 DFQATT, CDR2 SNEGSKA (reference sequence). Trimming left V 0 bases short and J 7 bases short, with 19 bases between. Here the CDR3 DNA reads TGCAGTGCTAGAGATCAAATTGTGGGAGGGTCCAATTCACCCCTCCACTTT. This encodes CSARDQIVGGSNSPLHF.

V gene TRBV10-3 combines with J gene TRBJ2-7; possibly TRBD1 for D (6 bases). Trimming shortened V by 4 bases and J by 3 bases, and 10 bases separated the two germline ends. CDR3 length: 13 residues. Germline V gene data show CDR1 as ENHRY and CDR2 as SYGVKD. This CDR3 reads CAISGTDNYEQYF. CDR3 nucleotides: TGTGCCATCAGTGGGACAGATAACTACGAGCAGTACTTC.

As DNA, the CDR3 is TGTGCCAGCAGCCCTAGCCTACCGACAGGGTTGAACTATGGCTACACCTTC. It encodes CASSPSLPTGLNYGYTF. The genes are TRBV7-8 and TRBJ1-2; 7 bases align to TRBD1. The V segment lost 5 bases and the J segment 2 bases; nucleotides outside the gene matches: 14. Germline CDR1 SGHVS, CDR2 FQNEAQ. The CDR3 is 17 amino acids. Full variable domain (remainder filled in from reference TRBV7-8 and TRBJ1-2): GAGVSQSPRYKVAKRGQDVALRCDPISGHVSLFWYQQALGQGPEFLTYFQNEAQLDKSGLPSDRFFAERPEGSVSTLKIQRTQQEDSAVYLCASSPSLPTGLNYGYTFGSGTRLTVV.